The TCR beta chain under discussion was sequenced for a study of T cells in tuberculosis. Produced via immunoSEQ multiplex PCR; TCRdb's table is partial and in-frame only. The data contain tens of thousands of clones, about nine tenths of them singletons. On average roughly 100,000 T cells per donor were immunosequenced. The CDR3 length is 12 residues. Trimming left V 7 bases short and J 7 bases short, with 13 bases between. Germline V CDR1 and CDR2: WSHSY, SAAADI. This TCR was sampled from a donor between 10 and 35 years old with latent tuberculosis or without tuberculosis infection. The rearrangement joins TRBV10-2 to TRBJ1-2; D gene ambiguous. Material: PBMCs. The CDR3 here is CASTREGTGYTF. The CDR3 DNA reads TGCGCCAGCACCCGTGAGGGTACTGGCTACACCTTC.